This T cell receptor (beta chain) was identified in a study of shared clonotypes between healthy human individuals. This clone is a singleton in its sample. No antigen is known for it. Study-wide points: Across subsets, estimated richness was generally greater for naive than for memory populations. Lower generation probabilities were found for non-shared clonotypes than for those shared by all four donors. Clonotype sharing across a few donors was observed for about 4.8% of naive CD4 clonotypes.

Assay used: immunoSEQ multiplex PCR; TCRdb lists only in-frame clones, some missing. The sample includes some 1,400,000 clones, roughly 96% seen only once; the top ten take 1% to 1.5%. The receptor was isolated from a man aged 30 to 39 in good health. The sequenced sample consisted of naive CD4+ T cells sorted from blood. Stated subset: CD45RA+ positively selected.

The CDR3 DNA is TGCGCCAGCAGCAACAAGGCGGTTGGGAACACTGAAGCTTTCTTT. Translation: CASSNKAVGNTEAFF. The chain recombines TRBV5-1 with TRBJ1-1, with no clear D. The CDR3 has 15 amino acids. V was pared by 4 bases and J by 1 base, with 14 bases between. Germline CDR1 is SGHRS and CDR2 is YFSETQ.